This entry features one TCR beta chain sequence. The beta constant-region primer was an equimolar mix of two oligonucleotides covering TRBC1 and TRBC2. Each CDR3 protein gets one entry after TCRdb re-called the UMI-ligation and nested PCR reads with MiXCR. The profile covers tens of thousands of distinct CDR3 sequences, with 10% to 15% appearing a single time and roughly a fifth taken by the ten largest. The data belong to a study of naive and memory T cell subsets. The sequencing sample was made of effector memory CD4+ T cells from blood. Subset here: effector memory, CD45RA- CD27-. The receptor comes from a human donor in good health.

The CDR3 bases are TGTGCCTGGGTGGGGTGGGACACTGAAGCTTTCTTT. Its protein is CAWVGWDTEAFF. This chain connects TRBV30 to TRBJ1-1; unclear D gene. The germline V gene encodes CDR1 GTSNPN and CDR2 SVGIG (reference sequence). The V gene lost 5 bases and the J gene lost 3 bases, with 10 bases spanning the gap. The CDR3 loop spans 12 amino acids.